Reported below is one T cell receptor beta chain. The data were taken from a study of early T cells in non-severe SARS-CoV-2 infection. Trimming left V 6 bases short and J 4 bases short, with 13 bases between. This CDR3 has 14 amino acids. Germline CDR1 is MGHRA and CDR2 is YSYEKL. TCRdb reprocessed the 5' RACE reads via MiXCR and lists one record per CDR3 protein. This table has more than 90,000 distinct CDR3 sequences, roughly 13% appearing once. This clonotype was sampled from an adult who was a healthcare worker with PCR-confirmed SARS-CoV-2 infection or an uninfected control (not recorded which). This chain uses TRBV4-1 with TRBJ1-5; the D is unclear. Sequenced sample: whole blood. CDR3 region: CASRDPGRNQPQHF. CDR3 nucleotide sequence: TGCGCCAGCAGGGACCCGGGTCGTAATCAGCCCCAGCATTTT.